This paragraph reports one T cell receptor (beta chain). Sequencing used immunoSEQ multiplex PCR; TCRdb keeps in-frame clones, though not all of them. This sample has about 80,000 clones, with approximately 82% found just once. These data belong to a study of control samples from healthy donors and cancer patients. The CDR3 has 16 amino acids. Between the trimmed V and J ends, which lost 6 bases and 1 base, there was a span of 21 bases. Germline values: CDR1 SQVTM, CDR2 ANQGSEA. This TCR came from a man aged 60-69 years with head and neck cancer. Sequenced sample: PBMCs. The chain is built from TRBV29-1 and TRBJ2-5; maybe TRBD2 (6 bases). The CDR3 protein is CSVQLGWGEGQETQYF. In nucleotides, the CDR3 is TGCAGCGTGCAACTGGGGTGGGGGGAAGGCCAAGAGACCCAGTACTTC.